The 20 T cell receptor beta chains reported below all come from one sample, sequenced in a study of blood T cell repertoires in COVID-19. Clones were read by immunoSEQ multiplex PCR, and TCRdb kept only the in-frame ones, dropping some. In the table there are approximately 100,000 clones, 70% to 85% of which are singletons. Sequencing was performed on peripheral blood. Every receptor here comes from a man between 65 and 85 years old with acute or convalescent COVID-19.

The chain couples TRBV30 to TRBJ2-1, with 14 bases identical to TRBD2. This CDR3 is built from 15 residues. The J segment lost 15 bases and the V segment lost 1 base, leaving 11 bases of the junction unmatched. Germline CDR1 GTSNPN, CDR2 SVGIG (reference sequence). This CDR3 is CAWSAGTSGSIRRFF. CDR3 nucleotide sequence: TGTGCCTGGAGTGCAGGGACTAGCGGGAGTATAAGGCGGTTCTTC.

This sequence joins TRBV7-6 and TRBJ2-7; 9 bases are a match to TRBD1. The CDR3 is 15 amino acids. Per the germline V gene, CDR1 is SGHVS and CDR2 is FNYEAQ. The V and J ends lost 1 base and 6 bases, in that order; junction bases with no gene match: 7. The CDR3 bases are TGTGCCAGCAGCTTAGGGCGGACAGGGGTTTCCGAGCAGTACTTC. This encodes CASSLGRTGVSEQYF.

This chain joins TRBV11-2 and TRBJ2-7, with 10 positions matching TRBD2. V lost 5 bases and J lost 5; bases outside the gene matches: 6. The CDR3 loop spans 14 amino acids. Looked up from germline, CDR1 is SGHAT and CDR2 is FQNNGV. CDR3 sequence (DNA): TGTGCCAGCAGCCCCAGAACTAGCGGGAACGAGCAGTACTTC. It encodes CASSPRTSGNEQYF.

The DNA of the CDR3 is TGTGCCAGCAGTAGGGAGGGTCGTGTAGGTCAGCCCCAGCATTTT. Translation gives CASSREGRVGQPQHF. The rearrangement joins TRBV27 to TRBJ1-5; D uncertain. The germline V and J ends were trimmed by 5 bases and 6 bases, with 17 bases remaining between them. The germline gives CDR1 MNHEY, CDR2 SMNVEV (reference sequence). This CDR3 has 15 amino acids.

The rearrangement uses TRBV2 and TRBJ1-2, with D maybe TRBD1 (6 bases). Trimming left V 3 bases short and J 8 bases short, with 19 bases between. From germline, CDR1 is SNHLY and CDR2 FYNNEI. This CDR3 is 15 amino acids long. Written as DNA, the CDR3 is TGTGCCAGCAGTGAGAGGGACACTCAAGTAGGGGGCTACACCTTC. Encoded protein: CASSERDTQVGGYTF.

J is TRBJ1-2 and V is TRBV19; tentative D call: TRBD1 (6 bases). This CDR3 region has 11 residues. The germline CDR1 and CDR2 sequences are LNHDA and SQIVND (reference sequence). Trimming took 11 bases from V and 1 from J, leaving 8 bases between them. CDR3 region: CAVQGNYGYTF. DNA of the CDR3: TGTGCCGTACAGGGTAACTATGGCTACACCTTC.

The CDR3: CASSLILTSGGSLNEQFF. The CDR3 bases are TGTGCCAGCAGCTTGATATTGACTAGCGGGGGGAGCTTGAATGAGCAGTTCTTC. The chain couples TRBV5-5 to TRBJ2-1, with TRBD2 matching 13 bases. This CDR3 has 18 amino acids. CDR1 and CDR2 from the germline V gene are SGHKS and YYEKEE (reference sequence). With 1 base clipped from V and 7 bases from J, the junction kept 11 bases outside the gene matches.

The genes are TRBV18 and TRBJ2-3, with 7 bases that match TRBD1. The CDR3 extends over 19 amino acids. V lost 3 bases and J lost 2; bases outside the gene matches: 17. Germline loops: CDR1 KGHSH, CDR2 LQKENI. The CDR3 nucleotides are TGTGCCAGCTCACCCCGCCCCCTTACAGGGGCAATTGCCACAGATACGCAGTATTTT. Amino acids: CASSPRPLTGAIATDTQYF.

This clone was recorded at least ten times. The chain recombines TRBV24-1 with TRBJ2-1; 9 bases line up with TRBD2. CDR1 KGHDR and CDR2 SFDVKD come from the germline V gene. J was trimmed by 5 bases and V by 2 bases; bases with no gene match: 6. This CDR3 region has 16 residues. The CDR3 bases are TGTGCCACCAGTGATTATACTAGCGGGCCGAACAATGAGCAGTTCTTC. The encoded protein is CATSDYTSGPNNEQFF.

There are a few counts of this clone. The chain has TRBV2 and TRBJ2-7; 7 nucleotides align to TRBD1. CDR1 and CDR2 (germline): SNHLY, FYNNEI. V was clipped by 7 bases and J by 2 bases; unmatched bases: 5. This CDR3 has 13 amino acids. The CDR3 here is CASTGTVPYEQYF. The CDR3 DNA reads as TGTGCCAGCACAGGGACAGTCCCCTACGAGCAGTACTTC.

The chain uses TRBV24-1 and TRBJ1-1; D remains unclear. With 3 bases removed from V and 8 bases from J, the gap between germline ends came to 12 bases. This CDR3 comprises 13 residues. Germline CDR1 and CDR2: KGHDR and SFDVKD. The CDR3 protein is CATSDLGHREAFF. The CDR3 DNA reads as TGTGCCACCAGTGATCTTGGGCACAGAGAAGCTTTCTTT.

This sequence joins TRBV10-3 and TRBJ2-1; D possibly corresponds to TRBD1 (6 bases). Deletions cut 2 bases from V and 5 bases from J, with 10 bases between. This CDR3 contains 14 residues. Germline V lookup: CDR1 ENHRY, CDR2 SYGVKD. The CDR3 is CAISEGGPNNEQFF. CDR3 nucleotides: TGTGCCATCAGTGAGGGGGGCCCTAACAATGAGCAGTTCTTC.

This clone occurred a few times. The chain uses TRBV6-2 or TRBV6-3 and TRBJ1-1; 7 bases map to TRBD1. J gave up 12 bases and V 2 bases, and 12 bases lay outside the gene matches. CDR1 is MNHEY and CDR2 is SVGEGT in the germline V gene. The CDR3 spans 14 residues. Here the CDR3 DNA reads TGTGCCAGCAGTTACAGGGGGACAGCTGTCGAAACTTTCTTT. It specifies CASSYRGTAVETFF.

The chain carries TRBV6-5 and TRBJ2-5, with 8 bases aligning to TRBD2. Germline CDR1 is MNHEY and CDR2 is SVGAGI. CDR3 size: 14 residues. V lost 6 bases to trimming and J lost 5 bases; unmatched junction nucleotides: 8. The CDR3 sequence: CASRAAGVGETQYF. The CDR3 DNA follows: TGTGCCAGCAGGGCAGCGGGAGTAGGGGAGACCCAGTACTTC.

The chain employs TRBV7-3 and TRBJ2-1; TRBD2 aligns across 8 bases. This CDR3 has 15 amino acids. Germline loops: CDR1 SGHTA, CDR2 FQGTGA. Trimming at V came to 5 bases and at J to 4 bases, leaving 7 bases not matched to a gene. The CDR3 DNA reads TGTGCCAGCAGCCAACGGGGGGGCCCTTACAATGAGCAGTTCTTC. Translating it yields CASSQRGGPYNEQFF.

The V gene is TRBV4-3, the J gene TRBJ2-7, with 12 bases fitting TRBD1. Germline V lookup: CDR1 LGHNA, CDR2 YSLEER. The CDR3 extends over 11 amino acids. CDR3 bases: TGCCGGGACAGGGGGCTAGGCGAGCAGTACTTC. This gives the protein CRDRGLGEQYF.

The rearrangement links TRBV5-1 to TRBJ1-2, with D possibly being TRBD1 (6 bases). The germline V gene encodes CDR1 SGHRS and CDR2 YFSETQ. Between the trimmed V and J ends, which lost 0 bases and 7 bases, there was a span of 16 bases. This CDR3 has 15 residues. The CDR3 reads CASSLVGGGAGGYTF. In nucleotides, the CDR3 is TGCGCCAGCAGCTTGGTGGGCGGGGGCGCAGGTGGCTACACCTTC.

V is TRBV18 and J is TRBJ2-7, with D possibly TRBD2 on 5 matching bases. Per germline, CDR1 KGHSH and CDR2 LQKENI. This CDR3 has 14 residues. Trimming cost V 5 bases and J 6 bases, with 17 bases left between them. The CDR3 region is CASSSTSGVGEQYF. CDR3 DNA: TGTGCCAGCTCATCAACCAGCGGTGTGGGCGAGCAGTACTTC.

This chain uses TRBV14 with TRBJ1-1; a weak D match, TRBD1 (6 bases). In germline, CDR1 is SGHDN, CDR2 FVKESK. The CDR3 consists of 15 residues. V was pared by 1 base and J by 1 base, with 10 bases between. The CDR3 DNA reads as TGTGCCAGCAGCCAAGGGGGGGGCTGGAACACTGAAGCTTTCTTT. Translated, it gives CASSQGGGWNTEAFF.

V gene TRBV19 combines with J gene TRBJ2-1, with D possibly being TRBD2 (5 bases). The germline CDR1 and CDR2 sequences are LNHDA and SQIVND (reference sequence). The CDR3 has 13 amino acids. The V gene lost 3 bases and the J gene lost 12 bases, with 15 bases spanning the gap. CDR3 sequence (DNA): TGTGCCAGTAGTATGTCACGGGAACGGCCGCAGTTCTTC. Its protein product is CASSMSRERPQFF.